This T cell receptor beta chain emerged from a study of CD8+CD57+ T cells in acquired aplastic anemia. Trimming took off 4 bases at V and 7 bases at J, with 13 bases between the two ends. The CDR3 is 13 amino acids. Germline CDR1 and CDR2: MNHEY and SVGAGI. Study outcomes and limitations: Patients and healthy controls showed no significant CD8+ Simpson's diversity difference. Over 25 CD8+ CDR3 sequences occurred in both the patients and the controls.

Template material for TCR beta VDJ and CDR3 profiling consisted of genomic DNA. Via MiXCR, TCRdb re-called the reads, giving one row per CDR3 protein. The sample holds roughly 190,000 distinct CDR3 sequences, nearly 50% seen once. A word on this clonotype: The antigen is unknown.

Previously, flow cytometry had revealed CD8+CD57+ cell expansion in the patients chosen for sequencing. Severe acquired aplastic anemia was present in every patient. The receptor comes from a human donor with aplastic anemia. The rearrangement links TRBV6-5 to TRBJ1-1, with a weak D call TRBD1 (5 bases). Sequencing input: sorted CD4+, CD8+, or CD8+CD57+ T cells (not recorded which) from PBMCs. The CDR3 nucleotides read TGTGCCAGCAGTTCCGCCGGGGGGATTGAAGCTTTCTTT. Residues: CASSSAGGIEAFF.